This T cell receptor (beta chain) was captured by sequencing in a study of Graves' ophthalmopathy and Graves' hyperthyroidism. In the study overall: Hyperthyroidism counted as stable given no ophthalmopathy within 18 months of follow-up. General study findings and limits: The majority of expanded thyroid clonotypes above 0.001 frequency also occurred in blood.

Patients were left out if they had other autoimmune diseases, uncontrolled infections, pregnancy or lactation. Worth noting for this clonotype: Its antigen is unidentified.

Germline CDR1 and CDR2: ENHRY and SYGVKD. Trimming cost V 7 bases and J 0 bases, with 9 bases left between them. The CDR3 covers 14 residues. Transcripts of RNA were the source for amplifying TCR beta CDR3 regions. HTBI-primed first-round RT-PCR preceded second-round multiplex PCR. TCRdb reanalysed the multiplex PCR reads using MiXCR and keeps one entry per CDR3 protein. The sample includes around 1,200,000 distinct CDR3 sequences, roughly 35% of them seen just once. The sample was peripheral blood or thyroid tissue (not recorded which). The chain carries TRBV10-3 and TRBJ2-2; possible D gene TRBD2, 6 bases. This TCR came from an adult man with Graves' hyperthyroidism. The CDR3 DNA follows: TGTGCCATCATGGGCGGGACGAACACCGGGGAGCTGTTTTTT. Amino acids: CAIMGGTNTGELFF.